The clone carrying this T cell receptor beta chain occurred a few times. Its antigen is not identified. This sample stems from a study of tumor and adjacent non-tumor tissue in lung cancer. Across the study: The cohort had 12 to 13 adenocarcinoma, a couple of squamous cell and 1 small cell patients. Stage I to III disease affected 10 men and roughly 5 women aged roughly 31 to 80.

Study-wide findings and caveats: Patients with more diverse tumor TCRs had worse survival. Tumor tissue had significantly higher TCR diversity than normal lung.

Three rounds of nested PCR, following a modified ARM-PCR protocol, produced the TCRbeta library. TCRdb redid the calling of the multiplex PCR reads with MiXCR, one entry per CDR3 protein. The table has under 75,000 distinct CDR3 sequences, approximately 68% seen once. RNA was extracted from bulk tissue without any cell sorting. The normal lung tissue was taken more than 3 cm from the tumor edge. This CDR3 is 15 amino acids long. Germline V gene lookup returns CDR1 SGHAT and CDR2 FQNNGV. The V and J ends lost 3 bases and 2 bases respectively, with 14 bases between them. The TCR was taken from a woman aged 45-59 years with non-small cell lung cancer. Material for sequencing was distant non-tumor lung tissue. This sequence joins TRBV11-2 and TRBJ2-7, with D possibly being TRBD1 or TRBD2 (5 bases each). CDR3 protein: CASSFGVGVTYEQYF. The CDR3 bases are TGTGCCAGCAGCTTCGGGGTAGGGGTCACCTACGAGCAGTACTTC.